This T cell receptor beta chain comes out of a study of blood T cell repertoires in COVID-19. Sequencing was performed with immunoSEQ multiplex PCR; in TCRdb, only in-frame clones are kept and a portion is missing. The table shows under 300,000 clones, with over 80% occurring only once. With 2 bases removed from V and 4 bases from J, the gap between germline ends came to 11 bases. Germline CDR1 and CDR2: SGHTA and FQGNSA. This CDR3 is built from 14 residues. Sequenced: PBMCs or T cells enriched from blood (not recorded which). The chain employs TRBV7-2 and TRBJ2-5; tentative D call: TRBD2 (6 bases). This clonotype originated in a young woman who had recovered from COVID-19. The CDR3 sequence is CASSLFGGPETQYF. The CDR3 DNA is TGTGCCAGCAGCTTATTCGGAGGGCCAGAGACCCAGTACTTC.